The following is a T cell receptor (beta chain) sequence with its context. Its antigen is unknown. TCRdb keeps only in-frame clones here, not all; method: immunoSEQ multiplex PCR. The sample contains 50,000 to 65,000 clones, 81% of which appear only once. The V gene's germline CDR1 is SNHLY and CDR2 FYNNEI. The CDR3 totals 15 residues. Unmatched junction bases numbered 6, after V lost 7 bases and J lost 4 bases. These data come from a study of OX40 agonist ivuxolimab in advanced cancers. Study-level information: Patients with hepatocellular carcinoma, melanoma, renal cell or head and neck cancer made up the dose-escalation patients. Study-wide findings and caveats: Clonal expansion from baseline to week 6 occurred in both CD4+ and CD8+ T cells. Clonal expansion among partial responders at 0.1-3.0 mg/kg ranked near the lowest.

J is TRBJ2-2 and V is TRBV2, with 10 positions matching TRBD2. The source material was CD4+ or CD8+ T cells sorted from blood, sampled in a trial of the OX40 agonist ivuxolimab. The source of this sequence is an adult with an advanced solid tumor such as melanoma, head and neck, liver or kidney cancer. CDR3 in DNA: TGTGCCAGCAAGTTGCAGCGGGGGGGCACCGGGGAGCTGTTTTTT. Encoded protein: CASKLQRGGTGELFF.